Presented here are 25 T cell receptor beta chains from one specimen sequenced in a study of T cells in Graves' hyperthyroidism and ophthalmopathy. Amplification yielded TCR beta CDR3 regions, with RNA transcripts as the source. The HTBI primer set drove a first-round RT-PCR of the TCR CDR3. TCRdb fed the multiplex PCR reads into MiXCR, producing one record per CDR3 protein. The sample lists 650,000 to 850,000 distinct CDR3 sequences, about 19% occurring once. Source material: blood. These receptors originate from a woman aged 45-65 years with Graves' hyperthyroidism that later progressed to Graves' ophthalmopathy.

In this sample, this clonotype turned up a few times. The CDR3, as DNA: TGTGCCATCAGTCTTAGCGGGGGGGCATCATTGCAGTTCTTC. Amino acid sequence: CAISLSGGASLQFF. The chain joins TRBV10-3 to TRBJ2-1; 11 nucleotides line up with TRBD2. The V gene end was trimmed by 5 bases and the J gene end by 12 bases; junction bases not matched to a gene: 9. The CDR3 sequence is 14 residues long. Germline CDR1 ENHRY, CDR2 SYGVKD.

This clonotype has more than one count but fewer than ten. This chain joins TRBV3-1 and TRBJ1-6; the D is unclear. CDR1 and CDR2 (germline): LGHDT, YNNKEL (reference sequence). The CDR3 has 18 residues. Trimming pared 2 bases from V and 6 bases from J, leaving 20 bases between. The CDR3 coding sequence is TGTGCCAGCAGCCAACATCGATCCGGGGAGTTAGGTAATTCACCCCTCCACTTT. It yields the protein CASSQHRSGELGNSPLHF.

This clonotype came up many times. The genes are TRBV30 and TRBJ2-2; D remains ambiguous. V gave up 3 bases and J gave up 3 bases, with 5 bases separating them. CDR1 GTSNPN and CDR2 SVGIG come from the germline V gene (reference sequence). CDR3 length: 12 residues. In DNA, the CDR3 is TGTGCCTGGAGCAGACACACCGGGGAGCTGTTTTTT. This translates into CAWSRHTGELFF.

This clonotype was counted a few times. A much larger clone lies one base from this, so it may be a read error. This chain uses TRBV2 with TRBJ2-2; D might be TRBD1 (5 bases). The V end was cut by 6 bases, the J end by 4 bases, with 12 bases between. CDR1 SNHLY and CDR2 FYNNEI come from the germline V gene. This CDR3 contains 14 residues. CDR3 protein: CASRSQGSTGELFF. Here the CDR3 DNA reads TGTGCCAGCAGGTCCCAGGGAAGCACCGGGGAGCTGTTTTTT.

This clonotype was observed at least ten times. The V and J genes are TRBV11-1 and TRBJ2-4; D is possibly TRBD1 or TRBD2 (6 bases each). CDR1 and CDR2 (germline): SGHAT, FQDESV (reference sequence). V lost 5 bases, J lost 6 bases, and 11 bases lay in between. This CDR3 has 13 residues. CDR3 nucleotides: TGTGCCAGCAGCATCGGAGGGGGAAACATTCAGTACTTC. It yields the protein CASSIGGGNIQYF. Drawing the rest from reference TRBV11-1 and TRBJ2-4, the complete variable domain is EAEVAQSPRYKITEKSQAVAFWCDPISGHATLYWYRQILGQGPELLVQFQDESVVDDSQLPKDRFSAERLKGVDSTLKIQPAELGDSAMYLCASSIGGGNIQYFGAGTRLSVL.

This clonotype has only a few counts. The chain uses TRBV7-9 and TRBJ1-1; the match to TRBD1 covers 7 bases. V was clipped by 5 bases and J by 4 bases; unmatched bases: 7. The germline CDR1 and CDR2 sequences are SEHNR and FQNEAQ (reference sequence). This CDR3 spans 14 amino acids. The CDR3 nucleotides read TGTGCCAGCAGCCCAGTATGGGACAGCACTGAAGCTTTCTTT. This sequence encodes CASSPVWDSTEAFF.

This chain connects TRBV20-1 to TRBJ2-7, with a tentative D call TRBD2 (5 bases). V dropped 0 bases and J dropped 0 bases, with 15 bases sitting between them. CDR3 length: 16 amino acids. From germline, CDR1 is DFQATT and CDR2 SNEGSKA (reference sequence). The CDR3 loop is CSARDPGRAGSYEQYF. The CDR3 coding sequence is TGCAGTGCTAGAGACCCCGGTCGCGCGGGCTCCTACGAGCAGTACTTC.

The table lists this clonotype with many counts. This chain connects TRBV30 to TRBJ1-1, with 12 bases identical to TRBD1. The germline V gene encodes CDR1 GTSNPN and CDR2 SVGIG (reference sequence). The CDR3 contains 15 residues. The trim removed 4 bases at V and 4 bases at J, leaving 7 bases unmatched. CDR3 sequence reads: CAWNGDRGLGTEAFF. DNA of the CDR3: TGTGCCTGGAATGGGGACAGGGGGCTGGGCACTGAAGCTTTCTTT.

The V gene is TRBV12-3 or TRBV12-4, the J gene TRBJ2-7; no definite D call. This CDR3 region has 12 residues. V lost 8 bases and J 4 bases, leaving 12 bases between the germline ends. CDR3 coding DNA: TGTGCCAGCGGTACAAGCCGGTACGAGCAGTACTTC. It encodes CASGTSRYEQYF.

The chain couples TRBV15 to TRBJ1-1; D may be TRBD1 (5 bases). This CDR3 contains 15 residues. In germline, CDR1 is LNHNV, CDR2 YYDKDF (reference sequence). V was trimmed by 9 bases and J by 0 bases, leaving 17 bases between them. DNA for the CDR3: TGTGCCACGGGAGGGGCCCCTGCAATGAACACTGAAGCTTTCTTT. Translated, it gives CATGGAPAMNTEAFF.

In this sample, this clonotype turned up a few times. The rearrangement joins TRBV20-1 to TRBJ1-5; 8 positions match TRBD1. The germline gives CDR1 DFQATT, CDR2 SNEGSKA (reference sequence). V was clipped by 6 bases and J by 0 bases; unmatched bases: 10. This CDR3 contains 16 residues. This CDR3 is CSARPTGAYSNQPQHF. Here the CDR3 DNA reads TGCAGTGCCCGCCCGACAGGGGCCTATAGCAATCAGCCCCAGCATTTT.

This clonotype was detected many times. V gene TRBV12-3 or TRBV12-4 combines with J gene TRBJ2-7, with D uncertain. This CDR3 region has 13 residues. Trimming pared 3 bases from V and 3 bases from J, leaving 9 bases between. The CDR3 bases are TGTGCCAGCAGTTTTAGTTTGCGCTACGAGCAGTACTTC. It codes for CASSFSLRYEQYF.

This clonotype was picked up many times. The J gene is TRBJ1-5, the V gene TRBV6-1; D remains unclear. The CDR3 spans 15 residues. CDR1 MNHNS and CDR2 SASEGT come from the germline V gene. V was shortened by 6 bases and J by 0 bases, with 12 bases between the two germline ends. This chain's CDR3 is CASRISRDSNQPQHF. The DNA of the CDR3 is TGTGCCAGCAGGATAAGTAGGGATAGCAATCAGCCCCAGCATTTT.

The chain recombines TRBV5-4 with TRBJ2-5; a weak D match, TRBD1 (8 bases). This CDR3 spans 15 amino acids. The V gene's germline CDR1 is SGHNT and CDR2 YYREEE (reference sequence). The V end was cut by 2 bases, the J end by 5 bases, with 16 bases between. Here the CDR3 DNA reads TGTGCCAGCAGCTTTTCGGGGGGACAGGTCGAGACCCAGTACTTC. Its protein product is CASSFSGGQVETQYF.

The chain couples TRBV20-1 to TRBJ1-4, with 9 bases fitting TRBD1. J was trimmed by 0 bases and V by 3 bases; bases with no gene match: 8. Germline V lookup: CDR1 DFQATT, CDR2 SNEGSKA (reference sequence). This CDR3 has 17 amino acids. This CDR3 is CSARPGQGVTTNEKLFF. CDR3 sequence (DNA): TGCAGTGCTAGGCCGGGACAGGGAGTAACAACTAATGAAAAACTGTTTTTT.

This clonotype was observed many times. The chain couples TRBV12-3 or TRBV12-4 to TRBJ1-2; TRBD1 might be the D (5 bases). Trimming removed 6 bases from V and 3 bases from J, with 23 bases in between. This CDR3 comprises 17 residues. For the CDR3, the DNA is TGTGCCAGCAGACTCACCCCTGGACACGCGATTGACTATGGCTACACCTTC. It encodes CASRLTPGHAIDYGYTF.

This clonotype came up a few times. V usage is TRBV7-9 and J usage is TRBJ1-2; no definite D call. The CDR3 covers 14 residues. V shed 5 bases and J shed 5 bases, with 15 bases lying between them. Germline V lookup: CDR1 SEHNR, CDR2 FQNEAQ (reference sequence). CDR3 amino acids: CASSPPFAVYGYTF. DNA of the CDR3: TGTGCCAGCAGCCCTCCGTTTGCGGTTTATGGCTACACCTTC.

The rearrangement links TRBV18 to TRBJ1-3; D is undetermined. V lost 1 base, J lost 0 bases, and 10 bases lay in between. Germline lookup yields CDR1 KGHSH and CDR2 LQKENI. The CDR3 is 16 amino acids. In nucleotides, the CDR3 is TGTGCCAGCTCACCACTCCCGGACGGCTCTGGAAACACCATATATTTT. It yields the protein CASSPLPDGSGNTIYF.

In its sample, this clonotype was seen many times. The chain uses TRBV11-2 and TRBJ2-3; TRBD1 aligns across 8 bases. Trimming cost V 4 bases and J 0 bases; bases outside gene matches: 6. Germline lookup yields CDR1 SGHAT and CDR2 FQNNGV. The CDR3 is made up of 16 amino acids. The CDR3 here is CASSSGQVVSTDTQYF. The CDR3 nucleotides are TGTGCCAGCAGCTCGGGACAGGTAGTTAGCACAGATACGCAGTATTTT.

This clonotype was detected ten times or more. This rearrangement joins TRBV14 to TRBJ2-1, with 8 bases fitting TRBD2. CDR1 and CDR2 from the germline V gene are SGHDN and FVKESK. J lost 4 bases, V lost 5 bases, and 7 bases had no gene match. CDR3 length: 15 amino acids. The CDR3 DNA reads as TGTGCCAGCAGCGGCCCAGCGGGGGTATACAATGAGCAGTTCTTC. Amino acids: CASSGPAGVYNEQFF.

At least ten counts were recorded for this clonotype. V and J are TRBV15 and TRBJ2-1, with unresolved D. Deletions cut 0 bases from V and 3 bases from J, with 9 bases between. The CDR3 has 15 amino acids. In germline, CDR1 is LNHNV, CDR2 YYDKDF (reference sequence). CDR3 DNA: TGTGCCACCAGCAGAGATTTGGTGAGCTACAATGAGCAGTTCTTC. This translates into CATSRDLVSYNEQFF.

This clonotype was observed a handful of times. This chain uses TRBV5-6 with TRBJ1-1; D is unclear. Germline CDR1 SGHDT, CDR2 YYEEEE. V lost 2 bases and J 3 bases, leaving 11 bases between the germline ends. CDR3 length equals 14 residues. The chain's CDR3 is CASSFKGLYTEAFF. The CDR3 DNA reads TGTGCCAGCAGCTTCAAGGGTCTGTACACTGAAGCTTTCTTT.

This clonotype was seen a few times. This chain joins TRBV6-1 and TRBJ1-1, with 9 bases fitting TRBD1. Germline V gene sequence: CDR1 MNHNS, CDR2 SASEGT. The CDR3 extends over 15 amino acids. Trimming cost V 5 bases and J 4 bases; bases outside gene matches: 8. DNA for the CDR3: TGTGCCAGCAGTTATTCAACAGGGGGCGTCACTGAAGCTTTCTTT. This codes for CASSYSTGGVTEAFF.

The CDR3 loop reads CSARRTDYSNQPQHF. As DNA, the CDR3 is TGCAGTGCTAGACGGACAGACTATAGCAATCAGCCCCAGCATTTT. This chain uses TRBV20-1 with TRBJ1-5, with D possibly matching TRBD1 (6 bases). Trimming took off 2 bases at V and 0 bases at J, with 11 bases between the two ends. The CDR3 extends over 15 amino acids. Germline loops: CDR1 DFQATT, CDR2 SNEGSKA (reference sequence).

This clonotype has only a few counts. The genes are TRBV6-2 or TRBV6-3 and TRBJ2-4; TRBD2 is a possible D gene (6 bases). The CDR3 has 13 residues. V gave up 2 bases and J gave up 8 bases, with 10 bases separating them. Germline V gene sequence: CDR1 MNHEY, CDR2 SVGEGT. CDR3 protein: CASSYPPGDIQYF. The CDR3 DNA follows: TGTGCCAGCAGTTACCCCCCGGGGGACATTCAGTACTTC.